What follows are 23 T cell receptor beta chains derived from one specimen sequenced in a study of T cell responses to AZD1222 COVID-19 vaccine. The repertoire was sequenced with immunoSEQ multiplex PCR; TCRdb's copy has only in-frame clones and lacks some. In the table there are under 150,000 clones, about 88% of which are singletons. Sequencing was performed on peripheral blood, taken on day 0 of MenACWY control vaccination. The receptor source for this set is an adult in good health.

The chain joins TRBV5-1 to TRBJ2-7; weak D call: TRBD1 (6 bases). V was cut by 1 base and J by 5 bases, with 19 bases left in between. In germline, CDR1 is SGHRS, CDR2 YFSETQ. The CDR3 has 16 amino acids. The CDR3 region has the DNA TGCGCCAGCAGCTTGAGTGGGCCCAGGGGTTTGCACGAGCAGTACTTC. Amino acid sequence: CASSLSGPRGLHEQYF.

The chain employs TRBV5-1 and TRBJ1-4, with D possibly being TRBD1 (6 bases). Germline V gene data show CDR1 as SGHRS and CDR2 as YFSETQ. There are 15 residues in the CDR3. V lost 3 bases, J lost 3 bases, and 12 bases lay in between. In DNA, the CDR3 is TGCGCCAGCAGCTCGGAGGGGACACCTAATGAAAAACTGTTTTTT. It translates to CASSSEGTPNEKLFF.

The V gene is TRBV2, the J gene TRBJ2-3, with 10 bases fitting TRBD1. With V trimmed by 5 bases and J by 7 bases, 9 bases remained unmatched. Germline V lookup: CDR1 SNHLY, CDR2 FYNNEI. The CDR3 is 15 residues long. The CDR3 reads CASSSGTGAPNTQYF. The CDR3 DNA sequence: TGTGCCAGCAGTTCCGGGACAGGGGCTCCCAATACGCAGTATTTT.

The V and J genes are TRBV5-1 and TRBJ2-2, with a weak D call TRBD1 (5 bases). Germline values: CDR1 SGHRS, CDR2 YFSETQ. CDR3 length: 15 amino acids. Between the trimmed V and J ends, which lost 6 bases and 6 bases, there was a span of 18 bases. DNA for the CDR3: TGCGCCAGCACCTCTTGGGGCCGGGTAGCCGGGGAGCTGTTTTTT. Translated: CASTSWGRVAGELFF.

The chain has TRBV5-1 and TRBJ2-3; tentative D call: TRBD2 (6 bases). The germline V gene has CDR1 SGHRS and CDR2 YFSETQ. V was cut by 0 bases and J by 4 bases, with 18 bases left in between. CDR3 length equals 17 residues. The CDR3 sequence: CASSLVGLRMSPDTQYF. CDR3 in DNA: TGCGCCAGCAGCTTGGTGGGACTCCGAATGTCTCCAGATACGCAGTATTTT.

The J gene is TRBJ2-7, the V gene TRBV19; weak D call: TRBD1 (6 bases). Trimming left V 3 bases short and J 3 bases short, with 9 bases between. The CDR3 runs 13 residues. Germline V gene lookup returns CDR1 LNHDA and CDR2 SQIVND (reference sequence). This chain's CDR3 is CASSMTGLYEQYF. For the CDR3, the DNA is TGTGCCAGTAGTATGACAGGACTCTACGAGCAGTACTTC.

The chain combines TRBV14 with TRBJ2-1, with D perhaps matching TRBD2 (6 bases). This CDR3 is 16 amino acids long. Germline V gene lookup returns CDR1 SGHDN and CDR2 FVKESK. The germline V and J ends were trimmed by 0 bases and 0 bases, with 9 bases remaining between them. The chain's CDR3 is CASSQDWRGSYNEQFF. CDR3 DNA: TGTGCCAGCAGCCAAGATTGGCGGGGCTCCTACAATGAGCAGTTCTTC.

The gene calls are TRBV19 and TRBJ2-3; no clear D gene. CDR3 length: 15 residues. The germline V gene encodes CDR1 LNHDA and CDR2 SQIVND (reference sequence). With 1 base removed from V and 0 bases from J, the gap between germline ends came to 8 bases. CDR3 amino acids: CASSIVSSSTDTQYF. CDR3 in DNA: TGTGCCAGTAGTATAGTTAGCAGTAGCACAGATACGCAGTATTTT.

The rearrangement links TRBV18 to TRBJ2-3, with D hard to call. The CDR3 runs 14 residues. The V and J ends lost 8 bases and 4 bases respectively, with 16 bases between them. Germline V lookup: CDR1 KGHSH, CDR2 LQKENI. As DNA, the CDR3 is TGTGCCAGCCACGGGCGAAATGGCGCAGATACGCAGTATTTT. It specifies CASHGRNGADTQYF.

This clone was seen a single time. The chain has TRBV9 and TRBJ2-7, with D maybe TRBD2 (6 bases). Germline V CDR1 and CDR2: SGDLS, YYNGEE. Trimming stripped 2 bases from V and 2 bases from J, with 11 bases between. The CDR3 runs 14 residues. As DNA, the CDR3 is TGTGCCAGCAGCGTCGGGACTCAACCCTACGAGCAGTACTTC. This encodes CASSVGTQPYEQYF.

CDR3 protein: CASTQTGQGNTEAFF. Written as DNA, the CDR3 is TGTGCCAGCACGCAAACGGGACAGGGGAACACTGAAGCTTTCTTT. The gene calls are TRBV21-1 and TRBJ1-1; TRBD1 was called by the table and not checked on the DNA. TRBV21-1 is a documented pseudogene. The CDR3 loop spans 15 amino acids.

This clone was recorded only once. Written as DNA, the CDR3 is TGTGCCAGCAGCCCAGGTGGGGGGCAGGACTATGGCTACACCTTC. Encoded protein: CASSPGGGQDYGYTF. The chain joins TRBV7-3 to TRBJ1-2; a weak D match, TRBD1 (6 bases). Looked up from germline, CDR1 is SGHTA and CDR2 is FQGTGA. With 5 bases removed from V and 3 bases from J, the gap between germline ends came to 16 bases. There are 15 residues in the CDR3.

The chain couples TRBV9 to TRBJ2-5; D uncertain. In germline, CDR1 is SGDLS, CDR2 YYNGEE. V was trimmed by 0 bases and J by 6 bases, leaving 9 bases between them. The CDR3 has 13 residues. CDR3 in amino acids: CASSVGAHKTQYF. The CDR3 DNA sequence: TGTGCCAGCAGCGTAGGGGCACACAAGACCCAGTACTTC.

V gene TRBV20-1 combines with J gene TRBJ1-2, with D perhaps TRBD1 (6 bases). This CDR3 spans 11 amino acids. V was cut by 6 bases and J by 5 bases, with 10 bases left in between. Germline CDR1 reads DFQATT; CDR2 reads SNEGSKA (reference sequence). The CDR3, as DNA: TGCAGTGCCAGGGGAGCATATGGCTACACCTTC. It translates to CSARGAYGYTF.

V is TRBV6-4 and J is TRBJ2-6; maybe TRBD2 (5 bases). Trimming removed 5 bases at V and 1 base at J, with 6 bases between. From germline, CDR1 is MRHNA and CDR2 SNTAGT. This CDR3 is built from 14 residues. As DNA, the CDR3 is TGTGCCAGCAGTCCGGGATCTGGGGCCAACGTCCTGACTTTC. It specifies CASSPGSGANVLTF.

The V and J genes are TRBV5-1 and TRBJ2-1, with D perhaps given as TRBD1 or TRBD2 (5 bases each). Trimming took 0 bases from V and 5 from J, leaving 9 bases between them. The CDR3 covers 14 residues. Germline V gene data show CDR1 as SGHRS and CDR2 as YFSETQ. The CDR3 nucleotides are TGCGCCAGCAGCTTGGAGGGACCAAACAATGAGCAGTTCTTC. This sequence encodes CASSLEGPNNEQFF.

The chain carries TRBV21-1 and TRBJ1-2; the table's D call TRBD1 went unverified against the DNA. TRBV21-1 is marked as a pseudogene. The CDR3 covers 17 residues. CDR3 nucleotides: TGTGCCAGCAGCAACAGGGACAGGGGGTTGGAGGGCTATGGCTACACCTTC. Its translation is CASSNRDRGLEGYGYTF.

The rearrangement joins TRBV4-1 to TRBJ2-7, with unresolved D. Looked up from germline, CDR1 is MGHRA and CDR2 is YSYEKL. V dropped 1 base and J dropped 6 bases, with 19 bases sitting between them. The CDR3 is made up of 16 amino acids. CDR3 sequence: CASSQGLATSFSEQYF. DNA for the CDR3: TGCGCCAGCAGCCAAGGGTTAGCTACCTCCTTTAGCGAGCAGTACTTC.

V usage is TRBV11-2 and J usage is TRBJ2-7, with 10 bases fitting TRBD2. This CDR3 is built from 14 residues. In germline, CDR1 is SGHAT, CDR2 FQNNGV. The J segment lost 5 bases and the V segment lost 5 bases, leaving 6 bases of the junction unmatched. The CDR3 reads CASSERTSGHEQYF. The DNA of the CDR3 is TGTGCCAGCAGCGAAAGGACTAGCGGCCACGAGCAGTACTTC. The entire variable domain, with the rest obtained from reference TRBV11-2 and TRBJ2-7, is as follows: EAGVAQSPRYKIIEKRQSVAFWCNPISGHATLYWYQQILGQGPKLLIQFQNNGVVDDSQLPKDRFSAERLKGVDSTLKIQPAKLEDSAVYLCASSERTSGHEQYFGPGTRLTVT.

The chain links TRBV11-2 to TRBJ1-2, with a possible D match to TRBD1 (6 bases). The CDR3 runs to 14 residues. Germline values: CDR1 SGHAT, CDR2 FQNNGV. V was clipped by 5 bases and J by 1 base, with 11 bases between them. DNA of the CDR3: TGTGCCAGCAGCAAGGACAGAATTAACTATGGCTACACCTTC. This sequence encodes CASSKDRINYGYTF.

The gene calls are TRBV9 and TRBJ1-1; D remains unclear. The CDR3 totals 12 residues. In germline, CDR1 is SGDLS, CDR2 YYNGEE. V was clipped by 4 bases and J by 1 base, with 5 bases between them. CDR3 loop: CASSSGNTEAFF. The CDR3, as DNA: TGTGCCAGCAGCTCCGGGAACACTGAAGCTTTCTTT.

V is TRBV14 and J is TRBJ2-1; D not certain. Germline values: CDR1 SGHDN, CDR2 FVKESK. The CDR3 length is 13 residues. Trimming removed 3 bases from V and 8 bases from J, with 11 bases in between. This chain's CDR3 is CASSHSADHEQFF. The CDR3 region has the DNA TGTGCCAGCAGCCACTCTGCCGACCATGAGCAGTTCTTC.

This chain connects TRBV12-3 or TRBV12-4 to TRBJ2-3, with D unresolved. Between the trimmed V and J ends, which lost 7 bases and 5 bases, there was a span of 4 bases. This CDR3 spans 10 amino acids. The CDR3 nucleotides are TGTGCCAGCAAATTAGATACGCAGTATTTT. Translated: CASKLDTQYF.